The 9 T cell receptor beta chains reported below all come from one sample, sequenced in a study of shared clonotypes between healthy human individuals. Naive CD8 cells were CD45RO-negative, positively selected for CCR7, excluding terminally differentiated effector memory CD45RA+ cells. Assay: immunoSEQ multiplex PCR; the TCRdb copy retains only in-frame clones and omits some. Counted here are about 2 million clones, about 95% occurring once; the ten biggest clones make up 1% to 1.5%. Material for sequencing was naive CD8+ T cells sorted from blood. These receptors were taken from a man between 18 and 35 years old in good health.

The rearrangement uses TRBV28 and TRBJ1-1; no firm D call. The V end lost 5 bases, the J end lost 4 bases, and 20 bases lay between the germline ends. The CDR3 runs 16 residues. Per germline, CDR1 MDHEN and CDR2 SYDVKM. The CDR3: CASSLPDWEEGTEAFF. The CDR3 DNA reads TGTGCCAGCAGTCTTCCCGATTGGGAGGAGGGCACTGAAGCTTTCTTT.

This rearrangement joins TRBV2 to TRBJ1-1; D is unclear. The length of the CDR3 is 18 residues. From germline, CDR1 is SNHLY and CDR2 FYNNEI. V gave up 11 bases and J gave up 1 base, with 29 bases separating them. CDR3 amino acids: CASTSLFGLGDANTEAFF. The CDR3 DNA sequence: TGTGCCTCCACTTCGTTGTTTGGCTTAGGCGACGCGAACACTGAAGCTTTCTTT.

The rearrangement links TRBV9 to TRBJ2-3; either TRBD1 or TRBD2 may supply D (6 bases each). Germline CDR1 SGDLS, CDR2 YYNGEE. The CDR3 runs to 15 residues. Trimming took 3 bases from V and 3 from J, leaving 14 bases between them. The CDR3, as DNA: TGTGCCAGCAGCGCTGAGGGCGGGACAACAGATACGCAGTATTTT. It encodes CASSAEGGTTDTQYF.

This chain links TRBV10-3 with TRBJ2-3, with 15 bases aligning to TRBD2. The CDR3 totals 17 residues. Trimming took 6 bases from V and 2 from J; bases not matched to a gene: 6. Germline assignment: CDR1 ENHRY and CDR2 SYGVKD. Here the CDR3 DNA reads TGTGCCATCAGAGACGGGACTAGCGGGGGGCTCACAGATACGCAGTATTTT. Translating gives CAIRDGTSGGLTDTQYF.

This chain connects TRBV6-6 to TRBJ2-7; a possible D gene is TRBD1 (6 bases). V shed 0 bases and J shed 4 bases, with 13 bases lying between them. This CDR3 has 15 amino acids. The germline V gene encodes CDR1 MNHNY and CDR2 SVGAGI (reference sequence). This CDR3 is CASSYSSGHQYEQYF. The CDR3 nucleotides read TGTGCCAGCAGTTACTCGTCGGGACACCAATACGAGCAGTACTTC.

The chain is built from TRBV11-2 and TRBJ2-3; 7 bases are a match to TRBD2. Trimming took 2 bases from V and 6 from J; bases not matched to a gene: 8. CDR1 and CDR2 from the germline V gene are SGHAT and FQNNGV. This CDR3 comprises 15 residues. CDR3 loop: CASSLNAGVEDTQYF. For the CDR3, the DNA is TGTGCCAGCAGCTTAAACGCGGGGGTGGAGGATACGCAGTATTTT.

The gene calls are TRBV5-6 and TRBJ2-7, with D possibly being TRBD1 or TRBD2 (6 bases each). V was pared by 5 bases and J by 7 bases, with 16 bases between. Germline lookup yields CDR1 SGHDT and CDR2 YYEEEE. CDR3 length: 13 amino acids. CDR3 loop: CASSQQGAGEQYF. The CDR3, as DNA: TGTGCCAGCAGTCAACAGGGAGCGGGTGAGCAGTACTTC. Filled out from reference TRBV5-6 and TRBJ2-7, the complete variable domain reads DAGVTQSPTHLIKTRGQQVTLRCSPKSGHDTVSWYQQALGQGPQFIFQYYEEEERQRGNFPDRFSGHQFPNYSSELNVNALLLGDSALYLCASSQQGAGEQYFGPGTRLTVT.

The count of this clone is one. The rearrangement joins TRBV21-1 to TRBJ1-6; the tabulated D call, TRBD1, remains unverified against the DNA. TRBV21-1 is assigned pseudogene status. This CDR3 is built from 18 residues. CDR3 DNA sequence: TGTGCCAGCAGCAAAGATGGTCAGGGGGCGGACTATAATTCACCCCTCCACTTT. Its translation is CASSKDGQGADYNSPLHF.

This clone has just a few counts. This specimen includes other DNA sequences encoding the same CDR3. The chain combines TRBV27 with TRBJ2-7; TRBD1 aligns across 8 bases. J lost 2 bases, V lost 5 bases, and 5 bases had no gene match. Germline CDR1 and CDR2: MNHEY and SMNVEV (reference sequence). The CDR3 sequence is 14 residues long. The CDR3 here is CASSPRTGTYEQYF. The CDR3 bases are TGTGCCAGCAGTCCGAGGACAGGGACCTACGAGCAGTACTTC.